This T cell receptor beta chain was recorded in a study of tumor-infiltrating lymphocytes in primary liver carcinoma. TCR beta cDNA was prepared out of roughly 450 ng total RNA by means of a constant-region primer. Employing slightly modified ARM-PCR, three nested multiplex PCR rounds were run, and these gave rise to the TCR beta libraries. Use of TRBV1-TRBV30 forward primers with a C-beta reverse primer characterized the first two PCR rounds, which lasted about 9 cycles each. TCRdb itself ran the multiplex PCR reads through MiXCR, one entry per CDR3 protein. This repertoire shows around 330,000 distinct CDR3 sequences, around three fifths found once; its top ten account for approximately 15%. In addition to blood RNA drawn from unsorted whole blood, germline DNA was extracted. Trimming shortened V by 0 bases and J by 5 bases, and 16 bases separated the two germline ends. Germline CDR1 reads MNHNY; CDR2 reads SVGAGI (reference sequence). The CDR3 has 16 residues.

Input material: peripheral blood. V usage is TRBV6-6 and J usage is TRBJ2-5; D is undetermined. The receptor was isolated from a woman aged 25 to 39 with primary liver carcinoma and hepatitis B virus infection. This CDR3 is CASSYSVDTGPETQYF. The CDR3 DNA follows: TGTGCCAGCAGTTACTCCGTAGACACCGGTCCGGAGACCCAGTACTTC.